Listed below are T cell receptor beta chains from one sample, sequenced in a study of OX40 agonist ivuxolimab in advanced cancers. Produced via immunoSEQ multiplex PCR; TCRdb's table is partial and in-frame only. The sample lists about 58,000 clones, approximately 82% occurring once. The sample was CD4+ or CD8+ T cells sorted from blood, taken in a trial of the OX40 agonist ivuxolimab. The receptors were gathered from an adult with an advanced solid tumor such as melanoma, head and neck, liver or kidney cancer. Each CDR3 is given with its conserved first and last residue. Fields, in order: V gene, J gene, CDR3 protein.

v_gene: TRBV14; j_gene: TRBJ2-5; CDR3aa: CASSLGGHQETQYF
v_gene: TRBV11-1; j_gene: TRBJ1-2; CDR3aa: CASSQYRSDGYTF
v_gene: TRBV29-1; j_gene: TRBJ2-7; CDR3aa: CSVVIRGRGRGSYEQYF
v_gene: TRBV18; j_gene: TRBJ2-7; CDR3aa: CASGDREFEQYF
v_gene: TRBV2; j_gene: TRBJ1-6; CDR3aa: CASSWLEDRGSNSPLHF
v_gene: TRBV6-5; j_gene: TRBJ2-3; CDR3aa: CASSSTDTQYF
v_gene: TRBV10-3; j_gene: TRBJ2-1; CDR3aa: CAIGGRTENNEQFF
v_gene: TRBV5-1; j_gene: TRBJ2-7; CDR3aa: CASSPPGLADSYEQYF
v_gene: TRBV18; j_gene: TRBJ1-5; CDR3aa: CASSPQSRNQPQHF
v_gene: TRBV5-5; j_gene: TRBJ1-1; CDR3aa: CASSMEAGTGGAFF
v_gene: TRBV2; j_gene: TRBJ2-1; CDR3aa: CASSKERGGQNEQFF
v_gene: TRBV6-6; j_gene: TRBJ2-7; CDR3aa: CASSYSGESEQYF
v_gene: TRBV19; j_gene: TRBJ1-2; CDR3aa: CASSIGDRDTYGYTF
v_gene: TRBV7-2; j_gene: TRBJ1-5; CDR3aa: CASSLEAGGEQPQHF
v_gene: TRBV28; j_gene: TRBJ1-6; CDR3aa: CATGGGLSYNSPLHF
v_gene: TRBV11-2; j_gene: TRBJ2-1; CDR3aa: CASSHRGLAYNEQFF
v_gene: TRBV6-1; j_gene: TRBJ2-7; CDR3aa: CASTLRSTGAYEQYF
v_gene: TRBV7-2; j_gene: TRBJ2-1; CDR3aa: CASSLLRTGSSYNEQFF
v_gene: TRBV7-6; j_gene: TRBJ2-6; CDR3aa: CASSRWDRTSTGANVLTF